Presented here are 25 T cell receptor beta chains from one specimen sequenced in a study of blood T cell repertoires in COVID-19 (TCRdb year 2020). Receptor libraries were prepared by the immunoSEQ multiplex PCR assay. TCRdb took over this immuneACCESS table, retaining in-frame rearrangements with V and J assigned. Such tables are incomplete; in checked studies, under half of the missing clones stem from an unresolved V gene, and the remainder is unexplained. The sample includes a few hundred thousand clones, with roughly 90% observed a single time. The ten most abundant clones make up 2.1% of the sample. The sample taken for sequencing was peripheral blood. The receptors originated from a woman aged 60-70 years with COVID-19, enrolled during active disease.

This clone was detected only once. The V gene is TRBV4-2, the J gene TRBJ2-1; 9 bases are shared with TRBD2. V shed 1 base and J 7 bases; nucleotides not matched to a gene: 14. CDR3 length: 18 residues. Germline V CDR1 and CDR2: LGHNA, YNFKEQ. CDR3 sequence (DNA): TGTGCCAGCAGCCAAGGAGTGATAGCGGGGGCTTACGGGAATGAGCAGTTCTTC. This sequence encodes CASSQGVIAGAYGNEQFF.

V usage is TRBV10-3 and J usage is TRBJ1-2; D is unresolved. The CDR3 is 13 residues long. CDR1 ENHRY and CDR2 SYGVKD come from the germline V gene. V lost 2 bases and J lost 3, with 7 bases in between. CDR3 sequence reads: CAISEMADYGYTF. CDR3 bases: TGTGCCATCAGTGAGATGGCCGACTATGGCTACACCTTC.

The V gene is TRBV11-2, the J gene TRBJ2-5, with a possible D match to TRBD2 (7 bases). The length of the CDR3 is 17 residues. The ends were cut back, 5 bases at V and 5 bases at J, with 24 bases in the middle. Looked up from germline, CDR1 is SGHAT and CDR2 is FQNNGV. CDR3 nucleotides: TGTGCCAGCAGCCTAGGGATTGGAGGGGGAGGGAGGGAGACCCAGTACTTC. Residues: CASSLGIGGGGRETQYF.

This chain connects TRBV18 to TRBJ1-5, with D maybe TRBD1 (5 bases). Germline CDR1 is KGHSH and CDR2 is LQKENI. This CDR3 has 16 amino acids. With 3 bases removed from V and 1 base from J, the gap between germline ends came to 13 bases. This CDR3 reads CASSPRTQTSNQPQHF. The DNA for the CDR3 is TGTGCCAGCTCACCGAGGACACAAACGAGCAATCAGCCCCAGCATTTT. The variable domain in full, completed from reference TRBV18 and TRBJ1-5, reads NAGVMQNPRHLVRRRGQEARLRCSPMKGHSHVYWYRQLPEEGLKFMVYLQKENIIDESGMPKERFSAEFPKEGPSILRIQQVVRGDSAAYFCASSPRTQTSNQPQHFGDGTRLSIL.

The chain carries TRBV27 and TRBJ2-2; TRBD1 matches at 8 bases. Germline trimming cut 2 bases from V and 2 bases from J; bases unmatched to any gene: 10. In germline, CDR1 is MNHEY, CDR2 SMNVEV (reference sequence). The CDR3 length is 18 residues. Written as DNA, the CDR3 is TGTGCCAGCAGTTTAATAGGGGGGACAGGCAAAAACACCGGGGAGCTGTTTTTT. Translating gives CASSLIGGTGKNTGELFF.

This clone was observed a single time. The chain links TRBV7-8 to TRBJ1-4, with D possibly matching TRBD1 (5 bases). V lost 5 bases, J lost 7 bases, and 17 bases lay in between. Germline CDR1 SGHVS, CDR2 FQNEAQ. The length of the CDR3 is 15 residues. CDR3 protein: CASSPSPGLGEKLFF. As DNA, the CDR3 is TGTGCCAGCAGCCCTAGCCCGGGACTCGGTGAAAAACTGTTTTTT. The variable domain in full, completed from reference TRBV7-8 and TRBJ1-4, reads GAGVSQSPRYKVAKRGQDVALRCDPISGHVSLFWYQQALGQGPEFLTYFQNEAQLDKSGLPSDRFFAERPEGSVSTLKIQRTQQEDSAVYLCASSPSPGLGEKLFFGSGTQLSVL.

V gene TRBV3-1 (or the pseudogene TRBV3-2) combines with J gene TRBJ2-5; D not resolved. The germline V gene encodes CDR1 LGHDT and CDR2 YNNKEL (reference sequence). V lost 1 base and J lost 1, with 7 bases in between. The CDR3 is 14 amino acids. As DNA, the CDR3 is TGTGCCAGCAGCCAAGCGTGGGCCCAAGAGACCCAGTACTTC. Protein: CASSQAWAQETQYF.

The CDR3 here is CAWRDGSFEKLFF. In DNA, the CDR3 is TGTGCCTGGCGGGACGGGAGCTTTGAAAAACTGTTTTTT. This sequence joins TRBV30 and TRBJ1-4; perhaps TRBD1 as D (5 bases). Germline lookup yields CDR1 GTSNPN and CDR2 SVGIG (reference sequence). The CDR3 loop spans 13 amino acids. With 5 bases removed from V and 7 bases from J, the gap between germline ends came to 14 bases.

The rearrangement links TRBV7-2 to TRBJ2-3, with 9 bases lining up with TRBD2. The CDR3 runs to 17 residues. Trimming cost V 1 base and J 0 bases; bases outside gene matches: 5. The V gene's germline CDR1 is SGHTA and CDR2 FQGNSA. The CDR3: CASSLGTAGGSTDTQYF. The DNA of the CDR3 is TGTGCCAGCAGCTTAGGGACGGCGGGGGGGAGCACAGATACGCAGTATTTT.

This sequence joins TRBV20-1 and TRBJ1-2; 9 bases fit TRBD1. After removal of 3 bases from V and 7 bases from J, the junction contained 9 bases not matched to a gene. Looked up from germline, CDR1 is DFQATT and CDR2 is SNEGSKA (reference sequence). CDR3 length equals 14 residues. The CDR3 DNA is TGCAGTGCTAGTACACAGGGGGCGCCCAGTGGCTACACCTTC. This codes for CSASTQGAPSGYTF.

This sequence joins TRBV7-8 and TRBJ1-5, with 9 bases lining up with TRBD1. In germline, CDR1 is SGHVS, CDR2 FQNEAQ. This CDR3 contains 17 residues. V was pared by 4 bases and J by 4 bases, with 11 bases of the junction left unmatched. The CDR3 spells CASSSLDRGNINQPQHF. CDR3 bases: TGTGCCAGCAGCTCCCTGGACAGGGGAAATATTAATCAGCCCCAGCATTTT.

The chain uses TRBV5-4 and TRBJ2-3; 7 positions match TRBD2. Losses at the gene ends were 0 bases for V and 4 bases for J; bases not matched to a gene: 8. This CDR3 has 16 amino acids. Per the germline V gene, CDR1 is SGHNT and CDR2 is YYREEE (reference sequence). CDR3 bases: TGTGCCAGCAGCTTGGGCCGGGACGCGGGGGCAGATACGCAGTATTTT. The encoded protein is CASSLGRDAGADTQYF.

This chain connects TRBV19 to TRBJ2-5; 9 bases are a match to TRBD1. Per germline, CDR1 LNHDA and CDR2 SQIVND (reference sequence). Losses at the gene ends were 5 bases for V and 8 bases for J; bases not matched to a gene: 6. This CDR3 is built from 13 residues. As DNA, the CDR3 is TGTGCCAGTAGTCAGACAGGGGGGGCAACCCAGTACTTC. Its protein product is CASSQTGGATQYF.

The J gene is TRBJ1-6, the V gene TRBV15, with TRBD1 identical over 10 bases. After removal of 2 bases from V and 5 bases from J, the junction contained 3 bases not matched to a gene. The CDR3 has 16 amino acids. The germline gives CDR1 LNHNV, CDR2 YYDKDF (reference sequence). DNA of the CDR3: TGTGCCACCAGCAGAAGGACAGGGGGAAATAATTCACCCCTCCACTTT. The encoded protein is CATSRRTGGNNSPLHF.

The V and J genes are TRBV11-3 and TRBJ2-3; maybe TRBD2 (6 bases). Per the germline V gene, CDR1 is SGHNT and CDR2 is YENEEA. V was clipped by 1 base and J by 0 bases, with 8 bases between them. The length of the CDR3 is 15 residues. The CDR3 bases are TGTGCCAGCAGCTTAGGGGGGGTTAGCACAGATACGCAGTATTTT. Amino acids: CASSLGGVSTDTQYF.

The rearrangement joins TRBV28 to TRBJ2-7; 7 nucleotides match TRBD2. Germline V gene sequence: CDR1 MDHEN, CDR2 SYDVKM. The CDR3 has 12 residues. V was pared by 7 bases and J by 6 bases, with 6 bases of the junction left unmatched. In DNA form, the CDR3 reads TGTGCCAGCATCTCTTCGGGGGGCGAGCAGTACTTC. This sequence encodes CASISSGGEQYF.

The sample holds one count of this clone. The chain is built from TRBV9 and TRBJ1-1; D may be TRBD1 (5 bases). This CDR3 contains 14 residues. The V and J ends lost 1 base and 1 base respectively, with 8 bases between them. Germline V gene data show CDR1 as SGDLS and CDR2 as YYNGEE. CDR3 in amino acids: CASSVQGQNTEAFF. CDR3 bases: TGTGCCAGCAGCGTACAGGGTCAGAACACTGAAGCTTTCTTT.

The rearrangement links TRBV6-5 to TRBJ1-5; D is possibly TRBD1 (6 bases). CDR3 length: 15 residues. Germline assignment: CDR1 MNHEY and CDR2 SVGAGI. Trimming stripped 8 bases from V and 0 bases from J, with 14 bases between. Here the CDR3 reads CASGRRGASNQPQHF. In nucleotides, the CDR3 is TGTGCCAGCGGCCGCCGGGGGGCTAGCAATCAGCCCCAGCATTTT.

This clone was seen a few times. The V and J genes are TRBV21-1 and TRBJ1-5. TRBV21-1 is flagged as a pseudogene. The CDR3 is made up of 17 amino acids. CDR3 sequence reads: CASSKARHPEGNQPQHF. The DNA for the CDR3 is TGTGCCAGCAGCAAAGCCCGACACCCCGAGGGAAATCAGCCCCAGCATTTT.

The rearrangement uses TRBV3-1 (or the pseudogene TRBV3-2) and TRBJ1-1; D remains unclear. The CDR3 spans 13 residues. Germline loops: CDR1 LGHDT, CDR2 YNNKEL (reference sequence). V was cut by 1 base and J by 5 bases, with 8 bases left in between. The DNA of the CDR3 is TGTGCCAGCAGCCAAGGCGGGCCGACTGAAGCTTTCTTT. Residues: CASSQGGPTEAFF.

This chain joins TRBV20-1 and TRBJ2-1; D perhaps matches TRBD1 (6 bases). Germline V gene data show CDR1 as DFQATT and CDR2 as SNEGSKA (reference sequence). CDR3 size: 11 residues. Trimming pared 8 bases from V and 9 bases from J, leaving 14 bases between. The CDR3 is CSPARGPEQFF. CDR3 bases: TGCAGTCCCGCCAGGGGTCCTGAGCAGTTCTTC.

The chain's CDR3 is CATSPRGGVSGANVLTF. Written as DNA, the CDR3 is TGTGCCACCAGCCCCCGGGGGGGAGTCTCTGGGGCCAACGTCCTGACTTTC. The genes are TRBV15 and TRBJ2-6; TRBD2 matches at 8 bases. Germline V gene lookup returns CDR1 LNHNV and CDR2 YYDKDF (reference sequence). The CDR3 sequence is 17 residues long. With 5 bases clipped from V and 0 bases from J, the junction kept 6 bases outside the gene matches.

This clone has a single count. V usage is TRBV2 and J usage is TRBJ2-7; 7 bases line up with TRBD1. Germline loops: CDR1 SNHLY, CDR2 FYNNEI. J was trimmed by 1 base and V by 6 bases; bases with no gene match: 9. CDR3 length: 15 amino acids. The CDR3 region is CASRRGTAASYEQYF. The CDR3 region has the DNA TGTGCCAGCAGGAGAGGGACAGCCGCATCCTACGAGCAGTACTTC.

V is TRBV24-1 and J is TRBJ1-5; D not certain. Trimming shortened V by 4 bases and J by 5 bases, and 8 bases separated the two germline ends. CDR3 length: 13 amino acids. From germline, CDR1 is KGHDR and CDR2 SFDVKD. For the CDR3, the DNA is TGTGCCACCAGTGACTCTGAGGATCAGCCCCAGCATTTT. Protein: CATSDSEDQPQHF.

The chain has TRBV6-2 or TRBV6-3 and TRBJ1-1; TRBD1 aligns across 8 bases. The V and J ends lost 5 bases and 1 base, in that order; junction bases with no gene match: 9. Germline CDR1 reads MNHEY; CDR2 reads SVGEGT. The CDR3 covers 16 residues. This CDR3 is CASSDPRTGWNTEAFF. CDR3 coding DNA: TGTGCCAGCAGTGACCCTCGGACAGGGTGGAACACTGAAGCTTTCTTT.